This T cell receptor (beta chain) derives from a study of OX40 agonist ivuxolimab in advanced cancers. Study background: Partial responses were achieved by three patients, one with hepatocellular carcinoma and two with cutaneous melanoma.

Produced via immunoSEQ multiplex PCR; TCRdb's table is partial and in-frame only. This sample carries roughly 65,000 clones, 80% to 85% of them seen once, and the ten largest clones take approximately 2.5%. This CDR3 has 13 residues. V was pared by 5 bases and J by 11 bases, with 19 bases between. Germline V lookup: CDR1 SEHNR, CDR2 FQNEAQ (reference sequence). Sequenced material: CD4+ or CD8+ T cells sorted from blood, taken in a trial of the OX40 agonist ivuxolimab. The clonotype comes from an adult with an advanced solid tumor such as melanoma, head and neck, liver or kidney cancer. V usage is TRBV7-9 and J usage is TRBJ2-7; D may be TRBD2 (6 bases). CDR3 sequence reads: CASSQSGGSSEYF. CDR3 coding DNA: TGTGCCAGCAGCCAAAGTGGAGGGAGCAGTGAGTACTTC. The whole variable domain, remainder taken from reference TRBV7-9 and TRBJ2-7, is DTGVSQNPRHKITKRGQNVTFRCDPISEHNRLYWYRQTLGQGPEFLTYFQNEAQLEKSRLLSDRFSAERPKGSFSTLEIQRTEQGDSAMYLCASSQSGGSSEYFGPGTRLTVT.